The clone carrying this TCR beta chain was counted ten times or more. TCRdb ran MiXCR on the 5' RACE reads and lists one entry per CDR3 protein. The sample consists of more than 60,000 distinct CDR3 sequences, roughly 5% of them appearing once. This entry comes from a study of early T cells in non-severe SARS-CoV-2 infection. V was shortened by 10 bases and J by 2 bases, with 15 bases between the two germline ends. This CDR3 is 13 amino acids long. Germline V CDR1 and CDR2: MNHNS, SASEGT. Source material: whole blood. The origin of this receptor is an adult who was a healthcare worker with PCR-confirmed SARS-CoV-2 infection or an uninfected control (not recorded which). The chain joins TRBV6-1 to TRBJ2-7; D is perhaps TRBD1 (5 bases). The CDR3 region has the DNA TGTGCCACGACTCAGGGTGGCACCTACGAGCAGTACTTC. This sequence encodes CATTQGGTYEQYF.